A single T cell receptor (beta chain) is shown here with its context. Seattle-derived patients entered the study during active infection and were followed longitudinally. This sample is part of a study of blood T cell repertoires in COVID-19. Study information: Some COVID-19 samples were acute and others convalescent; all came from the United States, Italy and Spain.

Original handling: Reference gene primer amplification gave nucleated cell count estimates. Produced via immunoSEQ multiplex PCR; TCRdb's table is partial and in-frame only. V and J calls and clone size are those listed in that table; D and trimming were worked out from the DNA. The data show 250,000 to 350,000 clones, with over 75% seen just once and roughly 0.94% held by the top ten. CDR3 length: 14 residues. CDR1 and CDR2 from the germline V gene are LNHDA and SQIVND (reference sequence). V lost 5 bases to trimming and J lost 4 bases, with 11 bases between them. Sequenced input: peripheral blood. The chain employs TRBV19 and TRBJ2-2; D is possibly TRBD2 (5 bases). The origin of this receptor is a human donor with COVID-19, enrolled during active disease. The donor label of this sample is uncertain. In nucleotides, the CDR3 is TGTGCCAGTAGTGCGCGCCGGGGCACCGGGGAGCTGTTTTTT. It is translated as CASSARRGTGELFF.